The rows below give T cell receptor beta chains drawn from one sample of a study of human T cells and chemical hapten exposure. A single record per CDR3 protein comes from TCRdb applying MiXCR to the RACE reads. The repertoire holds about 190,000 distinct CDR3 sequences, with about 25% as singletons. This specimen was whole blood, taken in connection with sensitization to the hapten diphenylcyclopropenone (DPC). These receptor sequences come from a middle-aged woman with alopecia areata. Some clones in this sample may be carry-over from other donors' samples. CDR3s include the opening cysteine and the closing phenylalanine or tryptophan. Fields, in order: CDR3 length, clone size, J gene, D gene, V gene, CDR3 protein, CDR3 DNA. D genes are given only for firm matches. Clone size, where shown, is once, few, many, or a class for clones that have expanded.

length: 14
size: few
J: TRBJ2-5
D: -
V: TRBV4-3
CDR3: CASSQDGREETQYF
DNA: TGCGCCAGCAGCCAAGATGGCCGGGAGGAGACCCAGTACTTC

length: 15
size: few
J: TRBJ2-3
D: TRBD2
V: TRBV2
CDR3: CASSEGLAGTDTQYF
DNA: TGTGCCAGCAGTGAGGGACTAGCGGGGACAGATACGCAGTATTTT

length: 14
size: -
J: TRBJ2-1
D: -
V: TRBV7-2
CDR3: CASSSPGAYNEQFF
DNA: TGTGCCAGCAGCTCGCCGGGGGCGTACAATGAGCAGTTCTTC

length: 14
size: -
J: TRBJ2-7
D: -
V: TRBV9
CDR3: CASSVAGTPGEQYF
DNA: TGTGCCAGCAGCGTAGCTGGGACTCCGGGCGAGCAGTACTTC

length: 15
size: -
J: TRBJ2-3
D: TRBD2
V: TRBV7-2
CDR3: CASSGLAGSTNTQYF
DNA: TGTGCCAGCAGCGGTTTAGCGGGAAGCACAAATACGCAGTATTTT

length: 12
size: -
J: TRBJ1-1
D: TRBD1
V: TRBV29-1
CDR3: CSVNRGFTEAFF
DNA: TGCAGCGTGAACAGGGGGTTCACTGAAGCTTTCTTT

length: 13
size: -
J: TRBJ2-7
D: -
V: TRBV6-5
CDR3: CASSPPLAGEQYF
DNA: TGTGCCAGCAGTCCCCCACTAGCTGGCGAGCAGTACTTC

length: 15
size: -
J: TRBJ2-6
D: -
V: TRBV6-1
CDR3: CASSEGRAGANVLTF
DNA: TGTGCCAGCAGTGAAGGGCGGGCTGGGGCCAACGTCCTGACTTTC

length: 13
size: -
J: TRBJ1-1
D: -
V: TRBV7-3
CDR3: CASSFTRNTEAFF
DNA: TGTGCCAGCAGCTTTACAAGGAACACTGAAGCTTTCTTT

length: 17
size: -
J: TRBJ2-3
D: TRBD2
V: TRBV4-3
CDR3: CASSQGTSGKRTDTQYF
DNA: TGCGCCAGCAGCCAAGGAACTAGCGGGAAAAGGACAGATACGCAGTATTTT

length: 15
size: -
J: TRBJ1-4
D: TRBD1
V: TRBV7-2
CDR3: CASSWTGSFNEKLFF
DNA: TGTGCCAGCAGCTGGACAGGCTCGTTTAATGAAAAACTGTTTTTT

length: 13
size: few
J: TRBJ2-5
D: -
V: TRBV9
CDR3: CASSAQVSETQYF
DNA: TGTGCCAGCAGCGCCCAAGTATCAGAGACCCAGTACTTC

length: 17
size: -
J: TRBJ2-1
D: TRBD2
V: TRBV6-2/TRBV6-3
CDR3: CASSYPSSGRVDNEQFF
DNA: TGTGCCAGCAGTTACCCATCTAGCGGGAGGGTAGACAATGAGCAGTTCTTC

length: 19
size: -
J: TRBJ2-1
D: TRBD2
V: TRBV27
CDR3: CASSRGLAGRRSSYNEQFF
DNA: TGTGCCAGCAGCCGCGGACTAGCGGGACGAAGAAGCTCCTACAATGAGCAGTTCTTC

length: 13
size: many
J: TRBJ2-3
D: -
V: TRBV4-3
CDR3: CASSQDNRGGQYF
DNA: TGCGCCAGCAGCCAAGATAACAGGGGGGGGCAGTATTTT

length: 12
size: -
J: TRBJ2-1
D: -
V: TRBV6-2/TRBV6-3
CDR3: CASSYSGRPQFF
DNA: TGTGCCAGCAGTTACTCGGGCCGGCCGCAGTTCTTC

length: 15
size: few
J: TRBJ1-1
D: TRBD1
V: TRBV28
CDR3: CASSLLDRADTEAFF
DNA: TGTGCCAGCAGTTTATTGGACAGGGCGGACACTGAAGCTTTCTTT

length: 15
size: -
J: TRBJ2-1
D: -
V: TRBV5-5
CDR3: CASTYPKTSRNEQFF
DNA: TGTGCCAGCACCTACCCTAAGACTAGTAGAAATGAGCAGTTCTTC

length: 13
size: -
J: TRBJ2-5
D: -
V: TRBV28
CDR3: CASSAGGRETQYF
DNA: TGTGCCAGCAGTGCCGGGGGCAGGGAGACCCAGTACTTC

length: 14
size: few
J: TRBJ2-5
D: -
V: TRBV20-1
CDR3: CSASSGSTQETQYF
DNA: TGCAGTGCTAGTAGCGGCTCGACACAAGAGACCCAGTACTTC

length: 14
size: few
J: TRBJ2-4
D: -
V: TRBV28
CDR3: CASSPDPRRDIQYF
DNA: TGTGCCAGCAGCCCGGACCCCCGGAGGGACATTCAGTACTTC

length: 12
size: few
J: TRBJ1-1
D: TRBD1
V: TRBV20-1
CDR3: CSARGGGPEAFF
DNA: TGCAGTGCTAGAGGAGGGGGCCCTGAAGCTTTCTTT

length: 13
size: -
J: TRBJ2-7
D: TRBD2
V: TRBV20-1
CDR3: CSASQSGNYEQYF
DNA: TGCAGTGCTAGTCAGAGCGGGAACTACGAGCAGTACTTC